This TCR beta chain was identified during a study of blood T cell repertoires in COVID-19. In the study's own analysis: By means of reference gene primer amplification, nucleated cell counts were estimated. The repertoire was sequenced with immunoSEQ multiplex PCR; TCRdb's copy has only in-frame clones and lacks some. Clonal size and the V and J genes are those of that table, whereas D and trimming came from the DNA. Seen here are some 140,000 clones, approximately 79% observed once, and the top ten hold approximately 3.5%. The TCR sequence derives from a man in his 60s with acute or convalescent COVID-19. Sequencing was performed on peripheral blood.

CDR3 bases: TGTGCCAGCGGGACAGAAAATTCACCCCTCCACTTT. Amino acid sequence: CASGTENSPLHF. This chain uses TRBV5-6 with TRBJ1-6; 7 bases are a match to TRBD1. Germline lookup yields CDR1 SGHDT and CDR2 YYEEEE. V lost 7 bases and J lost 7; bases outside the gene matches: 2. The CDR3 extends over 12 amino acids. The variable domain in full, with the rest retrieved from reference TRBV5-6 and TRBJ1-6, is DAGVTQSPTHLIKTRGQQVTLRCSPKSGHDTVSWYQQALGQGPQFIFQYYEEEERQRGNFPDRFSGHQFPNYSSELNVNALLLGDSALYLCASGTENSPLHFGNGTRLTVT.